A single sample gave rise to the 10 T cell receptor beta chains below, sequenced in a study of blood T cell repertoires in COVID-19. The table came from immunoSEQ multiplex PCR; TCRdb's copy has only in-frame clones and leaves some out. The data show over 100,000 clones, more than 75% seen once. The sample was peripheral blood. The receptor set was obtained from a man aged 50 to 59 with acute or convalescent COVID-19.

The chain joins TRBV5-1 to TRBJ1-5; 7 positions agree with TRBD1. Trimming took 3 bases from V and 3 from J; bases not matched to a gene: 9. CDR1 is SGHRS, CDR2 YFSETQ, per germline. The CDR3 has 16 amino acids. CDR3 loop: CASSYDGTAFNQPQHF. The CDR3 DNA reads TGCGCCAGCAGCTACGATGGGACAGCCTTCAATCAGCCCCAGCATTTT.

A few counts support this clone. The chain joins TRBV24-1 to TRBJ2-3; 9 nucleotides match TRBD2. V shed 3 bases and J 3 bases; nucleotides not matched to a gene: 6. This CDR3 has 16 residues. Germline V gene sequence: CDR1 KGHDR, CDR2 SFDVKD. CDR3 loop: CATSDDLAGVTDTQYF. The CDR3 DNA is TGTGCCACCAGTGATGATTTAGCGGGAGTTACAGATACGCAGTATTTT.

This chain uses TRBV28 with TRBJ1-1; 9 bases agree with TRBD1. This CDR3 spans 13 amino acids. V lost 8 bases to trimming and J lost 6 bases; unmatched junction nucleotides: 7. Per germline, CDR1 MDHEN and CDR2 SYDVKM. The chain's CDR3 is CASWDRVIPEAFF. The CDR3 DNA reads as TGTGCCAGCTGGGACAGGGTGATACCTGAAGCTTTCTTT. The full variable domain, in which reference TRBV28 and TRBJ1-1 provide the parts outside the CDR3, is DVKVTQSSRYLVKRTGEKVFLECVQDMDHENMFWYRQDPGLGLRLIYFSYDVKMKEKGDIPEGYSVSREKKERFSLILESASTNQTSMYLCASWDRVIPEAFFGQGTRLTVV.

This clone was detected only once. The rearrangement joins TRBV28 to TRBJ1-4, with 8 nucleotides matching TRBD1. After removal of 5 bases from V and 8 bases from J, the junction contained 7 bases not matched to a gene. This CDR3 region has 14 residues. Germline CDR1 is MDHEN and CDR2 is SYDVKM. CDR3 sequence: CASSVQGGGEKLFF. DNA for the CDR3: TGTGCCAGCAGTGTACAGGGGGGAGGAGAAAAACTGTTTTTT.

This clone has a handful of counts. DNA for the CDR3: TGCGCCAGCAGCCAAGATGGGGCGTCGTACGAGCAGTACTTC. Its translation: CASSQDGASYEQYF. The chain carries TRBV4-1 and TRBJ2-7; tentative D call: TRBD1 (5 bases). CDR3 length: 14 amino acids. With 0 bases removed from V and 4 bases from J, the gap between germline ends came to 10 bases. The germline V gene encodes CDR1 MGHRA and CDR2 YSYEKL.

J is TRBJ1-1 and V is TRBV23-1; 9 nucleotides align to TRBD1. TRBV23-1 is marked as an open reading frame, function uncertain. V lost 6 bases and J lost 4; bases outside the gene matches: 9. CDR3 size: 15 residues. The CDR3 DNA reads as TGCGCCAGCAGAACCCACGACAGGGGGTTCACTGAAGCTTTCTTT. Translating it yields CASRTHDRGFTEAFF.

CDR3 amino acids: CASSPGTDYNSPLHF. The CDR3 region has the DNA TGCGCCAGCAGCCCTGGGACAGATTATAATTCACCCCTCCACTTT. This chain links TRBV5-1 with TRBJ1-6; 7 bases fit TRBD1. V gave up 4 bases and J gave up 4 bases; unmatched junction bases: 5. Germline V gene data show CDR1 as SGHRS and CDR2 as YFSETQ. This CDR3 spans 15 amino acids. Full variable domain (remainder filled in from reference TRBV5-1 and TRBJ1-6): KAGVTQTPRYLIKTRGQQVTLSCSPISGHRSVSWYQQTPGQGLQFLFEYFSETQRNKGNFPGRFSGRQFSNSRSEMNVSTLELGDSALYLCASSPGTDYNSPLHFGNGTRLTVT.

This chain links TRBV2 with TRBJ2-3; 10 bases fit TRBD2. The CDR3 is 15 amino acids. CDR1 and CDR2 (germline): SNHLY, FYNNEI. Trimming at V came to 3 bases and at J to 3 bases, leaving 3 bases not matched to a gene. The CDR3 is CASSELLAGTDTQYF. DNA for the CDR3: TGTGCCAGCAGTGAGTTACTAGCGGGGACAGATACGCAGTATTTT.

The chain recombines TRBV9 with TRBJ2-2; 9 bases match TRBD2. The CDR3 is made up of 13 amino acids. J gave up 15 bases and V 3 bases, and 9 bases lay outside the gene matches. CDR1 is SGDLS, CDR2 YYNGEE, per germline. The DNA for the CDR3 is TGTGCCAGCAGCGAGACTAGCGGAGCCAAGGTGTTTTTT. Its translation is CASSETSGAKVFF.

Only a few counts were recorded for this clone. The V gene is TRBV5-6, the J gene TRBJ1-3; D gene uncertain. The CDR3 is 14 residues long. Germline values: CDR1 SGHDT, CDR2 YYEEEE. V lost 2 bases to trimming and J lost 4 bases, with 10 bases between them. This CDR3 reads CASSFFSSGNTIYF. As DNA, the CDR3 is TGTGCCAGCAGCTTCTTTTCCTCCGGAAACACCATATATTTT. Full variable domain (missing parts from reference TRBV5-6 and TRBJ1-3): DAGVTQSPTHLIKTRGQQVTLRCSPKSGHDTVSWYQQALGQGPQFIFQYYEEEERQRGNFPDRFSGHQFPNYSSELNVNALLLGDSALYLCASSFFSSGNTIYFGEGSWLTVV.